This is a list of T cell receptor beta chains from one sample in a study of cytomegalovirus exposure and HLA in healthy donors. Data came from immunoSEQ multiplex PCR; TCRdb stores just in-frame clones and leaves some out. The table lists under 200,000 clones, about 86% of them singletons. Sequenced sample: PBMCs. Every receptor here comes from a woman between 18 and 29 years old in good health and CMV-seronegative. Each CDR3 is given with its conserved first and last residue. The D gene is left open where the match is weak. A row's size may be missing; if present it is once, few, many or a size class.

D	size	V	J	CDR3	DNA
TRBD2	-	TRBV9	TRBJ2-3	CASRAGLAGGTQYF	TGTGCCAGCAGAGCGGGACTAGCGGGAGGCACGCAGTATTTT
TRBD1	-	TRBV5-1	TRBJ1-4	CASSSSPGQNEKLFF	TGCGCCAGCAGCTCCTCCCCGGGACAGAATGAAAAACTGTTTTTT
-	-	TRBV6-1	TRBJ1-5	CASSEYRDGGNQPQHF	TGTGCCAGCAGTGAATATCGGGATGGGGGCAATCAGCCCCAGCATTTT
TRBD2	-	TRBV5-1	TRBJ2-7	CASSSSGANYEQYF	TGCGCCAGCAGCTCTAGCGGGGCCAACTACGAGCAGTACTTC
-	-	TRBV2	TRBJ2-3	CASKTGGLTHTQYF	TGTGCCAGCAAGACAGGCGGTCTTACACATACGCAGTATTTT
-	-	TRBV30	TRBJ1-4	CAWSGQGGEKLFF	TGTGCCTGGAGTGGGCAGGGCGGTGAAAAACTGTTTTTT
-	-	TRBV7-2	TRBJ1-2	CASSRKVSDGYGYTF	TGTGCCAGCAGCAGAAAAGTAAGCGATGGCTATGGCTACACCTTC
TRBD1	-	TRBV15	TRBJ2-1	CATSARTGSNEQFF	TGTGCCACCAGCGCCCGGACAGGGTCCAATGAGCAGTTCTTC
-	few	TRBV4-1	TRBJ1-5	CASSQHRTSNQPQHF	TGCGCCAGCAGCCAGCACAGGACTAGCAATCAGCCCCAGCATTTT
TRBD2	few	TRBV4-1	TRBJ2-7	CASSQGASGTYEQYF	TGCGCCAGCAGCCAAGGGGCTAGCGGTACCTACGAGCAGTACTTC
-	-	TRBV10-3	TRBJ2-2	CAIQEGAANTGELFF	TGTGCCATTCAGGAGGGGGCTGCGAACACCGGGGAGCTGTTTTTT
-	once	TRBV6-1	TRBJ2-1	CASSEEGYGSLSYNEQFF	TGTGCCAGCAGTGAAGAGGGATATGGGAGCCTCTCCTACAATGAGCAGTTCTTC
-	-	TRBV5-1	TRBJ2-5	CASSLLDGEETQYF	TGCGCCAGCAGCTTGCTAGACGGGGAAGAGACCCAGTACTTC
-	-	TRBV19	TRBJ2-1	CASSKGVDGRNEQFF	TGTGCCAGTAGTAAGGGGGTGGACGGGCGAAATGAGCAGTTCTTC
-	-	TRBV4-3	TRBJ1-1	CASSQDRSYTEAFF	TGCGCCAGCAGCCAAGATCGGAGTTACACTGAAGCTTTCTTT
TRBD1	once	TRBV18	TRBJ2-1	CASSPRDRRSSWGDNEQFF	TGTGCCAGCTCACCCCGGGACAGGAGAAGTTCTTGGGGGGACAATGAGCAGTTCTTC
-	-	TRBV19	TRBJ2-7	CASSPREFPRYEQYF	TGTGCCAGTAGTCCACGAGAATTTCCCCGCTACGAGCAGTACTTC
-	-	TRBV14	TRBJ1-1	CASSFLVGTEAFF	TGTGCCAGCAGCTTCCTAGTGGGCACTGAAGCTTTCTTT
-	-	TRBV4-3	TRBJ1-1	CASSQDRAGVYTEAFF	TGCGCCAGCAGCCAAGATCGGGCAGGGGTTTACACTGAAGCTTTCTTT
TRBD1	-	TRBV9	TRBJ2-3	CASSVTGGGTDTQYF	TGTGCCAGCAGCGTGACAGGGGGGGGCACAGATACGCAGTATTTT
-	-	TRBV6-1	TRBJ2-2	CASRNGAQNTGELFF	TGTGCCAGCAGGAACGGAGCGCAGAACACCGGGGAGCTGTTTTTT
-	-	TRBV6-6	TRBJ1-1	CASSPLSEYTEAFF	TGTGCCAGCAGCCCCCTAAGTGAATACACTGAAGCTTTCTTT
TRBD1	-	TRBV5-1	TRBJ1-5	CASSLEGQGNQPQHF	TGCGCCAGCAGCTTGGAGGGACAGGGGAATCAGCCCCAGCATTTT
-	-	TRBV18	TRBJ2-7	CASSPQGQQGNEQYF	TGTGCCAGCTCACCCCAGGGGCAGCAAGGCAACGAGCAGTACTTC
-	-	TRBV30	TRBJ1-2	CAWSLRGFYGYTF	TGTGCCTGGAGTCTCCGGGGTTTCTACGGCTACACCTTC
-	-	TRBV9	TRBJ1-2	CASSVASRRANYGYTF	TGTGCCAGCAGCGTAGCGTCCCGAAGAGCTAACTATGGCTACACCTTC
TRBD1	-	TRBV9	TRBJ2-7	CASSFGTGGGEQYF	TGTGCCAGCAGCTTCGGGACAGGGGGCGGCGAGCAGTACTTC
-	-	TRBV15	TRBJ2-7	CATSSRDSNSYEQYF	TGTGCCACCAGCAGCCGGGACTCCAACTCCTACGAGCAGTACTTC
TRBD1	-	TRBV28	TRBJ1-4	CASRSRQGRKELFF	TGTGCCAGCAGAAGTCGACAGGGTAGGAAGGAACTGTTTTTT
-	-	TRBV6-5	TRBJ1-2	CASSYSSGGDYGYTF	TGTGCCAGCAGTTACTCTTCGGGGGGCGACTATGGCTACACCTTC
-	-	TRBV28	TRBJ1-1	CASSSTTENPEAFF	TGTGCCAGCAGTTCCACAACAGAGAACCCCGAAGCTTTCTTT
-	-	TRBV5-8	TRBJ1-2	CASSILQGSYGYTF	TGTGCCAGCAGCATCCTACAGGGTTCCTATGGCTACACCTTC
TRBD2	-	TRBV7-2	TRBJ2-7	CASSSGLAGSYEQYF	TGTGCCAGCAGCTCGGGACTAGCGGGATCCTACGAGCAGTACTTC
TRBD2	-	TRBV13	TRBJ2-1	CASSLGTSGKYNEQFF	TGTGCCAGCAGCTTAGGGACTAGCGGGAAGTACAATGAGCAGTTCTTC
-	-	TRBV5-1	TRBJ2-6	CASSSGPSQFSGANVLTF	TGCGCCAGCAGCTCAGGGCCTTCCCAATTCTCTGGGGCCAACGTCCTGACTTTC
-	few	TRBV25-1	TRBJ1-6	CASRGVGGNSPLHF	TGTGCCAGCAGGGGGGTCGGGGGGAATTCACCCCTCCACTTT
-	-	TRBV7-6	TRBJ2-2	CASSPSGTRNTGELFF	TGTGCCAGCAGCCCCTCGGGGACTCGAAACACCGGGGAGCTGTTTTTT
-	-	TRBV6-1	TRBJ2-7	CASSFGLSYEQYF	TGTGCCAGCAGTTTTGGACTAAGCTACGAGCAGTACTTC
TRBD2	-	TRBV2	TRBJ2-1	CASSEAGLANEQFF	TGTGCCAGCAGTGAAGCTGGACTAGCGAATGAGCAGTTCTTC
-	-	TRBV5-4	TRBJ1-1	CASSLGQHSPSNTEAFF	TGTGCCAGCAGCTTGGGACAGCATAGCCCCTCGAACACTGAAGCTTTCTTT
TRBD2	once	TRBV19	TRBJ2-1	CASSMASGGARDEQFF	TGTGCCAGTAGTATGGCCAGCGGGGGGGCCCGGGATGAGCAGTTCTTC
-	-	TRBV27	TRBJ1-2	CASSFGGAPNYGYTF	TGTGCCAGCAGTTTTGGGGGGGCGCCTAACTATGGCTACACCTTC
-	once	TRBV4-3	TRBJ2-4	CASSPRIAKNIQYF	TGCGCCAGCAGCCCCCGTATAGCCAAAAACATTCAGTACTTC
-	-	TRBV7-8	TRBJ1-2	CASSLALDSYGYTF	TGTGCCAGCAGCTTAGCGCTCGACAGCTATGGCTACACCTTC
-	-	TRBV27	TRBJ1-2	CASSLSRDYGYTF	TGTGCCAGCAGTTTAAGCAGGGACTATGGCTACACCTTC
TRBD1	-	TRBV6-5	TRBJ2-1	CASSTRDRGNNEQFF	TGTGCCAGCAGCACACGGGACAGGGGAAACAATGAGCAGTTCTTC
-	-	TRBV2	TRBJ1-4	CASSPGSTNEKLFF	TGTGCCAGTTCGCCGGGATCAACTAATGAAAAACTGTTTTTT
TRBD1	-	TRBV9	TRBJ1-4	CASSGSGQGREKLFF	TGTGCCAGCAGCGGGAGCGGACAGGGAAGGGAAAAACTGTTTTTT
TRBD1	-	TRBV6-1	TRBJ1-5	CASSEGRQGGNQPQHF	TGTGCCAGCAGTGAAGGACGACAGGGAGGCAATCAGCCCCAGCATTTT
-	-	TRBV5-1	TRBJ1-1	CASSLGLLNTEAFF	TGCGCCAGCAGCTTGGGGCTGCTGAACACTGAAGCTTTCTTT
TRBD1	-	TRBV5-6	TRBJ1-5	CASSTGTVNQPQHF	TGTGCCAGCAGCACCGGGACAGTCAATCAGCCCCAGCATTTT
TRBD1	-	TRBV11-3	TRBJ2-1	CASSPGTGAYNEQFF	TGTGCCAGCAGCCCGGGGACAGGGGCCTACAATGAGCAGTTCTTC
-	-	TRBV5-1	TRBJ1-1	CASSLGAPGEAFF	TGCGCCAGCAGCTTGGGCGCCCCAGGGGAAGCTTTCTTT